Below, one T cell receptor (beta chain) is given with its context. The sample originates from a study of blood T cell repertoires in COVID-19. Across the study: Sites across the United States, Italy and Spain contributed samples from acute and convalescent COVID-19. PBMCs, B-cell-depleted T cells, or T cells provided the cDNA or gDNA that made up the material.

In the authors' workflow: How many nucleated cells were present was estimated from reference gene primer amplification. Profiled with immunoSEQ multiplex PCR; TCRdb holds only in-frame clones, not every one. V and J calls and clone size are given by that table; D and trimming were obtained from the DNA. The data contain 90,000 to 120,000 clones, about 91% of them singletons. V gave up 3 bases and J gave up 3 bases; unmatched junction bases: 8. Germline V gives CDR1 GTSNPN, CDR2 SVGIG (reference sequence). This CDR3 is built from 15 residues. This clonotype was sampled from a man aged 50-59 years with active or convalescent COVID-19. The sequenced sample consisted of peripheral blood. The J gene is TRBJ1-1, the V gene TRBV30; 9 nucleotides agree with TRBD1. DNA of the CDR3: TGTGCCTGGAGGAACCGGGACAGGGCTTACACTGAAGCTTTCTTT. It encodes CAWRNRDRAYTEAFF.